What follows are 18 T cell receptor beta chains derived from one specimen sequenced in a study of Ad26.COV2.S vaccination and SARS-CoV-2 variants. This table comes from immunoSEQ multiplex PCR, and its TCRdb copy is limited to in-frame clones, with some not included. The table has about 680,000 clones, about 89% seen once. The treatment was: around 19 received Ad26.COV2.S at low or high dose, single or two shots; about 5 received placebo; per-sample allocation not given. All samples were drawn on day 63, counting from the first vaccine or placebo injection. The specimen was peripheral blood, collected in a trial of Ad26.COV2.S vaccine versus placebo. Receptors were obtained from a person between 18 and 65 years old who received the Ad26.COV2.S COVID-19 vaccine or a placebo.

The chain has TRBV6-2 or TRBV6-3 and TRBJ2-7, with D tentatively TRBD2 (5 bases). Germline values: CDR1 MNHEY, CDR2 SVGEGT. Trimming pared 0 bases from V and 1 base from J, leaving 7 bases between. This CDR3 has 14 residues. DNA for the CDR3: TGTGCCAGCAGTTACTCCTGGGAGTCCTACGAGCAGTACTTC. This sequence encodes CASSYSWESYEQYF.

This chain's CDR3 is CASSQDRSYEQYF. The CDR3 DNA reads as TGTGCCAGCAGCCAAGATAGGTCCTACGAGCAGTACTTC. The gene calls are TRBV14 and TRBJ2-7; the D is unclear. From germline, CDR1 is SGHDN and CDR2 FVKESK. The CDR3 runs 13 residues. V was clipped by 0 bases and J by 1 base, with 4 bases between them.

The chain uses TRBV7-3 and TRBJ1-2, with D possibly TRBD1 on 6 matching bases. CDR1 and CDR2 (germline): SGHTA, FQGTGA. V lost 1 base and J 7 bases, leaving 10 bases between the germline ends. The CDR3 covers 13 residues. The DNA of the CDR3 is TGTGCCAGCAGCTTAATGGCAGGGGCTGGCTACACCTTC. Its translation: CASSLMAGAGYTF. Complete variable domain (other parts from reference TRBV7-3 and TRBJ1-2): GAGVSQTPSNKVTEKGKYVELRCDPISGHTALYWYRQSLGQGPEFLIYFQGTGAADDSGLPNDRFFAVRPEGSVSTLKIQRTERGDSAVYLCASSLMAGAGYTFGSGTRLTVV.

The chain joins TRBV15 to TRBJ2-7; D ambiguous. This CDR3 spans 12 amino acids. V was pared by 0 bases and J by 2 bases, with 2 bases between. CDR1 is LNHNV and CDR2 is YYDKDF in the germline V gene (reference sequence). CDR3 in DNA: TGTGCCACCAGCAGAGAGACCTACGAGCAGTACTTC. Its protein is CATSRETYEQYF.

This clone was detected many times. J is TRBJ1-3 and V is TRBV30; D is unclear. The CDR3 extends over 15 amino acids. V dropped 3 bases and J dropped 0 bases, with 12 bases sitting between them. In germline, CDR1 is GTSNPN, CDR2 SVGIG (reference sequence). CDR3 sequence: CAWRAKEFSGNTIYF. As DNA, the CDR3 is TGTGCCTGGAGGGCTAAAGAGTTCTCTGGAAACACCATATATTTT.

The rearrangement links TRBV6-5 to TRBJ2-1; 12 bases are shared with TRBD2. V lost 8 bases and J lost 4; bases outside the gene matches: 6. CDR3 length: 15 amino acids. The germline V gene encodes CDR1 MNHEY and CDR2 SVGAGI. CDR3 loop: CASDRLAGEYNEQFF. The CDR3 DNA sequence: TGTGCCAGCGACAGACTAGCGGGAGAGTACAATGAGCAGTTCTTC.

The V call is TRBV9, the J call TRBJ2-1; possibly TRBD1 or TRBD2 for D (7 bases each). Trimming shortened V by 3 bases and J by 7 bases, and 23 bases separated the two germline ends. The germline V gene encodes CDR1 SGDLS and CDR2 YYNGEE. The CDR3 sequence is 17 residues long. The chain's CDR3 is CASSAILRGEGLNEQFF. CDR3 bases: TGTGCCAGCAGCGCCATCCTCAGGGGGGAGGGCCTTAATGAGCAGTTCTTC.

The chain employs TRBV19 and TRBJ1-4; possibly TRBD1 for D (6 bases). The CDR3 runs 17 residues. Trimming removed 1 base from V and 6 bases from J, with 18 bases in between. In germline, CDR1 is LNHDA, CDR2 SQIVND (reference sequence). In DNA form, the CDR3 reads TGTGCCAGTAGTATAGTCGGGCTAACGTGGGGGCATGAAAAACTGTTTTTT. It specifies CASSIVGLTWGHEKLFF.

The chain couples TRBV7-8 to TRBJ2-5, with D possibly matching TRBD1 (6 bases). Trimming removed 8 bases from V and 2 bases from J, with 9 bases in between. The CDR3 covers 12 residues. Germline CDR1 and CDR2: SGHVS and FQNEAQ. The CDR3, as DNA: TGTGCCAGCCGTAGGGGGCAAGAGACCCAGTACTTC. Translation: CASRRGQETQYF.

CDR3 amino acids: CASSYSRLYTGELFF. The DNA of the CDR3 is TGTGCCAGCAGTTATAGTAGGCTTTACACCGGGGAGCTGTTTTTT. V gene TRBV27 combines with J gene TRBJ2-2; D gene ambiguous. The V gene lost 4 bases and the J gene lost 3 bases, with 12 bases spanning the gap. CDR1 and CDR2 (germline): MNHEY, SMNVEV (reference sequence). The CDR3 has 15 residues.

The chain is built from TRBV15 and TRBJ1-4; D is undetermined. There are 17 residues in the CDR3. Germline loops: CDR1 LNHNV, CDR2 YYDKDF (reference sequence). V was cut by 0 bases and J by 7 bases, with 18 bases left in between. CDR3 protein: CATSRDLLGRKGEKLFF. The CDR3 nucleotides are TGTGCCACCAGCAGAGATCTTTTGGGTCGAAAGGGTGAAAAACTGTTTTTT.

The gene calls are TRBV27 and TRBJ2-7, with a tentative D call TRBD2 (6 bases). This CDR3 has 12 amino acids. Germline lookup yields CDR1 MNHEY and CDR2 SMNVEV (reference sequence). V shed 8 bases and J shed 3 bases, with 11 bases lying between them. Written as DNA, the CDR3 is TGTGCCAGCGGAGGGTGGGGCTACGAGCAGTACTTC. Protein: CASGGWGYEQYF.

The chain uses TRBV3-1 (or the pseudogene TRBV3-2) and TRBJ2-2; TRBD2 matches at 7 bases. CDR1 and CDR2 from the germline V gene are LGHDT and YNNKEL (reference sequence). The ends lost 3 bases at V and 6 bases at J; junction bases unmatched: 4. This CDR3 comprises 14 residues. CDR3 in amino acids: CASSQGGIAGELFF. The DNA for the CDR3 is TGTGCCAGCAGCCAGGGGGGGATAGCCGGGGAGCTGTTTTTT.

This clone was observed once. The V gene is TRBV15, the J gene TRBJ2-3; 8 nucleotides match TRBD2. After removal of 2 bases from V and 0 bases from J, the junction contained 4 bases not matched to a gene. The CDR3 totals 16 residues. Germline V gene sequence: CDR1 LNHNV, CDR2 YYDKDF (reference sequence). CDR3 in amino acids: CATSRLASGSTDTQYF. CDR3 DNA: TGTGCCACCAGCAGACTTGCTAGCGGGAGCACAGATACGCAGTATTTT.

This clone was seen only once. CDR3 residues: CASSQERYDRGSYEQYF. The CDR3 DNA follows: TGTGCCAGCAGCCAAGAACGGTACGACAGGGGTTCTTACGAGCAGTACTTC. The chain uses TRBV3-1 (or the pseudogene TRBV3-2) and TRBJ2-7, with 8 bases lining up with TRBD1. V trimming: 0 bases; J trimming: 4 bases; junction bases outside the gene matches: 11. The CDR3 covers 17 residues. Looked up from germline, CDR1 is LGHDT and CDR2 is YNNKEL (reference sequence).

Concerning this clone itself: Other nucleotide sequences from this sample produce the same CDR3. J is TRBJ2-1 and V is TRBV18; D call uncertain. Germline CDR1 KGHSH, CDR2 LQKENI. The ends were cut back, 0 bases at V and 3 bases at J, with 6 bases in the middle. This CDR3 is built from 14 residues. The CDR3 DNA sequence: TGTGCCAGCTCACCACCGGCAGGCTACAATGAGCAGTTCTTC. It codes for CASSPPAGYNEQFF. Full variable domain (rest looked up from reference TRBV18 and TRBJ2-1): NAGVMQNPRHLVRRRGQEARLRCSPMKGHSHVYWYRQLPEEGLKFMVYLQKENIIDESGMPKERFSAEFPKEGPSILRIQQVVRGDSAAYFCASSPPAGYNEQFFGPGTRLTVL.

The rearrangement uses TRBV30 and TRBJ2-3; D might be TRBD2 (5 bases). The CDR3 has 16 residues. Trimming took 2 bases from V and 2 from J, leaving 17 bases between them. CDR1 GTSNPN and CDR2 SVGIG come from the germline V gene (reference sequence). The DNA for the CDR3 is TGTGCCTGGAGTAGCGGCCACCTGGAAACCACAGATACGCAGTATTTT. Translating it yields CAWSSGHLETTDTQYF.

The rearrangement joins TRBV29-1 to TRBJ1-1, with a weak D call TRBD1 (5 bases). CDR1 is SQVTM, CDR2 ANQGSEA, per germline. CDR3 length: 13 residues. V dropped 7 bases and J dropped 4 bases, with 16 bases sitting between them. The CDR3 spells CSAPRGYGTEAFF. The CDR3 region has the DNA TGCAGCGCTCCCCGGGGGTACGGCACTGAAGCTTTCTTT.